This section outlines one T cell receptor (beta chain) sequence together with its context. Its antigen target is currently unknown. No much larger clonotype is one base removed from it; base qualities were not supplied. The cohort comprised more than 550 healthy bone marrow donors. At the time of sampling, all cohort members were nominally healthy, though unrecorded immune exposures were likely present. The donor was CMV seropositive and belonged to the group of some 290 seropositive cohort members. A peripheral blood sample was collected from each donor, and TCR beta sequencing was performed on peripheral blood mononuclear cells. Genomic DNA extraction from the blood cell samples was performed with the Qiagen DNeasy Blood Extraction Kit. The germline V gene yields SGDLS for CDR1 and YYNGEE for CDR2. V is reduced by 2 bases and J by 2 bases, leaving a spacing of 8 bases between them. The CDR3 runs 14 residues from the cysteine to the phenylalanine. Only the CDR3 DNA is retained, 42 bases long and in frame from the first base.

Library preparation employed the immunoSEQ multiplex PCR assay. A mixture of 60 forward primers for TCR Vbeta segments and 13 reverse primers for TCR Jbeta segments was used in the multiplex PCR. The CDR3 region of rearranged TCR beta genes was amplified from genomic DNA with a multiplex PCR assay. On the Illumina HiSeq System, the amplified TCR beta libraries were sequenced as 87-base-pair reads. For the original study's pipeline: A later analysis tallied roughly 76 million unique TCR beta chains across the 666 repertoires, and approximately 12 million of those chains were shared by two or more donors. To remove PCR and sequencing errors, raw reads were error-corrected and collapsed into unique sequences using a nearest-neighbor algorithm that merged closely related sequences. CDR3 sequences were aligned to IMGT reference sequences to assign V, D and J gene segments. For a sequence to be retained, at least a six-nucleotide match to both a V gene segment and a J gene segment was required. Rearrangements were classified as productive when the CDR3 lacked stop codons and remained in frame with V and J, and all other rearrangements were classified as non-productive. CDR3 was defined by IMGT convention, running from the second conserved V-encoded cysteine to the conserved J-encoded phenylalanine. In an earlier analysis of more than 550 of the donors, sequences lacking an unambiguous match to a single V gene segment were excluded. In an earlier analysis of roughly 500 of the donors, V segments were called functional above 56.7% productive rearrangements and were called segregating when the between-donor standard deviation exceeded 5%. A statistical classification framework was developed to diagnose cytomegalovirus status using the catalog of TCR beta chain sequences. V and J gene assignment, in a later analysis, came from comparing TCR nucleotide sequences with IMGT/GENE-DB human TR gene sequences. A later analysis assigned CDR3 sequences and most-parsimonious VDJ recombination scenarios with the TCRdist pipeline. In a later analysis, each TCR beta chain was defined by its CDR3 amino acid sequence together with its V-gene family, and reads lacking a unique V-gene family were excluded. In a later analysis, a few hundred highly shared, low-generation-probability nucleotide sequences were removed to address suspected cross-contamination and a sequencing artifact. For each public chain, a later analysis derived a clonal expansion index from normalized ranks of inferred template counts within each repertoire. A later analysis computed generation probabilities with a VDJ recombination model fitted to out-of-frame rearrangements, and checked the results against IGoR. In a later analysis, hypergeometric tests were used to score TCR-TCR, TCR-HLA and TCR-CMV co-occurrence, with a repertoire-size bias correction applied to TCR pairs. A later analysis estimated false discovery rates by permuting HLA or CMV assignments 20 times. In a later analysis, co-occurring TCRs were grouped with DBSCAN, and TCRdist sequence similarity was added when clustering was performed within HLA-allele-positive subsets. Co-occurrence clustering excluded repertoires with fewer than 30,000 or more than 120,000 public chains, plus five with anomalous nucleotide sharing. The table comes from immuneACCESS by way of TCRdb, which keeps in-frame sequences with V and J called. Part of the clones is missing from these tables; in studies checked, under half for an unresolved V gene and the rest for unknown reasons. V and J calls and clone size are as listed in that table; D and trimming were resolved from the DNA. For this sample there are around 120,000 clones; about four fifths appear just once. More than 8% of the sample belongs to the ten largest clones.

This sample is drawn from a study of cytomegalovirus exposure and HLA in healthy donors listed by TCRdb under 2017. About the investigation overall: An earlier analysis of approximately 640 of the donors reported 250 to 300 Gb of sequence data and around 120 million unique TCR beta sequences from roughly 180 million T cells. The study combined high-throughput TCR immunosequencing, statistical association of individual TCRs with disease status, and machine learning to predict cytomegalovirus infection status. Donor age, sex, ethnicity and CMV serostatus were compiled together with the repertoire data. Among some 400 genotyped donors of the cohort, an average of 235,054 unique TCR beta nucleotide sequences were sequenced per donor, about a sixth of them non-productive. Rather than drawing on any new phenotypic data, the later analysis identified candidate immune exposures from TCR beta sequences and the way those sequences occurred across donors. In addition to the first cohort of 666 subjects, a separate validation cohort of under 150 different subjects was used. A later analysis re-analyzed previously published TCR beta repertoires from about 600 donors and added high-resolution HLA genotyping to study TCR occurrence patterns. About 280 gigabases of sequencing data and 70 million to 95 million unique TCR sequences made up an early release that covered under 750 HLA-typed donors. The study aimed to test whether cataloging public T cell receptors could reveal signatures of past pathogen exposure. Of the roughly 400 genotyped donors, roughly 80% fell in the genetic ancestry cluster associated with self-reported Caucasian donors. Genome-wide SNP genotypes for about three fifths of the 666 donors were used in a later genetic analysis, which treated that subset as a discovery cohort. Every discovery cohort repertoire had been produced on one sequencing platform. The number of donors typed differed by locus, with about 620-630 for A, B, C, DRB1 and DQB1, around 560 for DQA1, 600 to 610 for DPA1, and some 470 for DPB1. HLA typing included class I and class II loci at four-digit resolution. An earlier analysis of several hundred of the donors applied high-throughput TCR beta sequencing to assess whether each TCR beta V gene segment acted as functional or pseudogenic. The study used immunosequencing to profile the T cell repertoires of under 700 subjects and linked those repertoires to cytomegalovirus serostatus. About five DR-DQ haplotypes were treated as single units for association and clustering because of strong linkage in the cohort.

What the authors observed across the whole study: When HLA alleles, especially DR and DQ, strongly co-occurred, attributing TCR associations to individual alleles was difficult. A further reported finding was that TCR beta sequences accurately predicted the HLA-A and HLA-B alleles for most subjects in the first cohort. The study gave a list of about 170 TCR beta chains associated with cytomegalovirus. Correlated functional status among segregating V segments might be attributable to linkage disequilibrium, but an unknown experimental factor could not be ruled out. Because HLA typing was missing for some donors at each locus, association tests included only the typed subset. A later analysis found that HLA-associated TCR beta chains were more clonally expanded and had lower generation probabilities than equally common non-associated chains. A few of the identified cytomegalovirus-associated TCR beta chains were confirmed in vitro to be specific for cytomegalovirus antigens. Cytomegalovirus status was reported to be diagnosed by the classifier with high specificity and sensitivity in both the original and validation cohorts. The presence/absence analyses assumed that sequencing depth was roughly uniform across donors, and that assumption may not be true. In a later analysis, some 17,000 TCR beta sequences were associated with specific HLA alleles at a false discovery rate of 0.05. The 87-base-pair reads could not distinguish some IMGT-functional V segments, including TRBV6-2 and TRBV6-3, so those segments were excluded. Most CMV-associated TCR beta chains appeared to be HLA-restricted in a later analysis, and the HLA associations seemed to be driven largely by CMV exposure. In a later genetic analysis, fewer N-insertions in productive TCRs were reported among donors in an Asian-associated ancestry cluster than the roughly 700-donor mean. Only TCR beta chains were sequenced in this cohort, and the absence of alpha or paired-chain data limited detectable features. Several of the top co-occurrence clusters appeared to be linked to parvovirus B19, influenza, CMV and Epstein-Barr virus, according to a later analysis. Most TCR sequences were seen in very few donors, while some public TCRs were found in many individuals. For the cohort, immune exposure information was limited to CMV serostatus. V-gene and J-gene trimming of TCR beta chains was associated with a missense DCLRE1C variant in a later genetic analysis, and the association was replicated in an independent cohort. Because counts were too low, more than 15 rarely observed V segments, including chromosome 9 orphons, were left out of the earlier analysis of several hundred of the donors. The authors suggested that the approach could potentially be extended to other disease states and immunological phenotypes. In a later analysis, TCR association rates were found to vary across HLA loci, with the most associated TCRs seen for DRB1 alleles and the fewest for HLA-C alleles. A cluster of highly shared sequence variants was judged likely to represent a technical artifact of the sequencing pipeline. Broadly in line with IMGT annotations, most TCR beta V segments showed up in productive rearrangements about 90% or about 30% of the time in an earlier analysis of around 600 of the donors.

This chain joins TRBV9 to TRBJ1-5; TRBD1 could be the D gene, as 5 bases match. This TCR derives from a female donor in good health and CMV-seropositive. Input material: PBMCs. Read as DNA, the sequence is TGTGCCAGCAGCGTCGGACAAGGCAATCAGCCCCAGCATTTT. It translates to CASSVGQGNQPQHF.